Listed below are T cell receptor beta chains from one sample, sequenced in a study of cytomegalovirus exposure and HLA in healthy donors. TCRdb's table, derived via immunoSEQ multiplex PCR, lists solely in-frame clones and lacks some. The sample yields some 80,000 clones, 78% seen once. The sample was PBMCs. The receptor source for this set is a man aged 35-49 years in good health and CMV-seronegative. The CDR3 runs from the conserved cysteine through the conserved F or W. The D gene is left open where the match is weak. Size is omitted from some rows. Given values are once, few, many or a class for expanded clones.

j_call | v_call | d_call | clone_size | cdr3_aa | cdr3_nt
TRBJ2-5 | TRBV9 | TRBD2 | NA | CASSGPSGSLQETQYF | TGTGCCAGCAGCGGGCCTAGCGGGAGCTTACAAGAGACCCAGTACTTC
TRBJ2-5 | TRBV6-5 | NA | NA | CASSPPGQKETQYF | TGTGCCAGCAGTCCCCCGGGACAAAAAGAGACCCAGTACTTC
TRBJ2-6 | TRBV18 | TRBD2 | NA | CASSHSSGRAPGANVLTF | TGTGCCAGCTCGCACTCTAGCGGGAGGGCTCCTGGGGCCAACGTCCTGACTTTC
TRBJ2-7 | TRBV27 | TRBD2 | NA | CASSRRRVAGHSSYEQYF | TGTGCCAGCAGCCGAAGGCGGGTAGCGGGCCATAGCTCCTACGAGCAGTACTTC
TRBJ2-7 | TRBV2 | NA | NA | CASSVRGTFSYEQYF | TGTGCCAGCAGTGTAAGGGGAACGTTCTCCTACGAGCAGTACTTC
TRBJ1-5 | TRBV2 | TRBD1 | NA | CATKETGFQPQHF | TGTGCCACCAAGGAGACAGGGTTTCAGCCCCAGCATTTT
TRBJ2-1 | TRBV9 | NA | few | CASSVVVEGGEQFF | TGTGCCAGCAGCGTAGTTGTAGAGGGCGGTGAGCAGTTCTTC
TRBJ2-3 | TRBV29-1 | TRBD2 | NA | CSVGGGSFDSDTQYF | TGCAGCGTTGGCGGCGGGAGTTTCGATTCAGATACGCAGTATTTT
TRBJ2-2 | TRBV27 | TRBD1 | NA | CASSLSTTGAGELFF | TGTGCCAGCAGTTTATCGACGACAGGGGCCGGGGAGCTGTTTTTT
TRBJ2-3 | TRBV2 | NA | NA | CASSDRSTDTQYF | TGTGCCAGCAGCGACAGGAGCACAGATACGCAGTATTTT
TRBJ1-1 | TRBV6-6 | TRBD1 | once | CASRGQGVTEAFF | TGTGCCAGCAGGGGACAGGGAGTCACTGAAGCTTTCTTT
TRBJ2-7 | TRBV5-1 | TRBD1 | once | CASANGQGAVEQYF | TGCGCCAGCGCTAACGGACAGGGGGCCGTCGAGCAGTACTTC
TRBJ2-3 | TRBV5-1 | NA | NA | CASSSQVTSKLDTQYF | TGCGCCAGCAGCTCCCAAGTGACTAGTAAATTGGATACGCAGTATTTT
TRBJ1-1 | TRBV18 | TRBD1 | NA | CASLLKQGPARDTEAFF | TGTGCCAGCTTATTAAAACAGGGGCCCGCGAGGGACACTGAAGCTTTCTTT
TRBJ1-1 | TRBV28 | NA | few | CASSLTGRPEAFF | TGTGCCAGCAGTTTAACAGGGCGGCCTGAAGCTTTCTTT
TRBJ2-7 | TRBV27 | TRBD2 | few | CASRLGLAGPYEQYF | TGTGCCAGCAGGTTGGGACTAGCGGGACCCTACGAGCAGTACTTC
TRBJ2-3 | TRBV5-8 | NA | NA | CASSLTGKTDTQYF | TGTGCCAGCAGCTTGACCGGGAAAACAGATACGCAGTATTTT
TRBJ1-2 | TRBV5-6 | NA | NA | CASSLAGRGGYGYTF | TGTGCCAGCAGCTTGGCCGGAAGGGGGGGCTATGGCTACACCTTC
TRBJ2-3 | TRBV18 | NA | NA | CASSLTQATDTQYF | TGTGCCAGCTCACTAACACAGGCCACAGATACGCAGTATTTT
TRBJ2-7 | TRBV28 | TRBD2 | NA | CASSPSRAGAYEQYF | TGTGCCAGCAGTCCCTCTCGGGCGGGGGCCTACGAGCAGTACTTC
TRBJ1-5 | TRBV28 | NA | few | CASSGGGGVAHQPQHF | TGTGCCAGCAGCGGCGGGGGGGGTGTCGCTCATCAGCCCCAGCATTTT
TRBJ2-7 | TRBV9 | NA | NA | CASSFSDKNSYEQYF | TGTGCCAGCAGCTTCTCGGACAAGAACTCCTACGAGCAGTACTTC
TRBJ2-3 | TRBV19 | TRBD2 | NA | CASSIRLAGLGRTDTQYF | TGTGCCAGTAGTATACGGCTAGCGGGGTTAGGACGCACAGATACGCAGTATTTT
TRBJ2-6 | TRBV14 | NA | NA | CASSHPGTNVLTF | TGTGCCAGCAGCCACCCGGGGACCAACGTCCTGACTTTC
TRBJ1-2 | TRBV9 | TRBD1 | NA | CASSVAGGPNSETF | TGTGCCAGCAGCGTAGCAGGGGGTCCTAATTCGGAGACCTTC
TRBJ1-2 | TRBV5-1 | TRBD1 | NA | CASSAGTGQGGSGYTF | TGCGCCAGCAGCGCCGGGACAGGGCAAGGGGGAAGCGGCTACACCTTC
TRBJ1-2 | TRBV7-2 | NA | NA | CASSLVQSGGDYGYTF | TGTGCCAGCAGCTTAGTTCAGTCAGGAGGAGACTATGGCTACACCTTC
TRBJ1-2 | TRBV7-9 | NA | NA | CASSPREGGYTF | TGTGCCAGCAGCCCGAGGGAGGGCGGCTACACCTTC